This is a list of T cell receptor beta chains from one sample in a study of OX40 agonist ivuxolimab in advanced cancers. TCRdb keeps only in-frame clones here, not all; method: immunoSEQ multiplex PCR. The table records around 80,000 clones, around 87% of them present only once. The sequences come from CD4+ or CD8+ T cells sorted from blood, collected in a trial of the OX40 agonist ivuxolimab. The receptor set was obtained from an adult with an advanced solid tumor such as melanoma, head and neck, liver or kidney cancer. CDR3s include the opening cysteine and the closing phenylalanine or tryptophan. A D gene is named only where the DNA matches it firmly. Clone size appears in some rows only: once, few, many, or a class for an expanded clone.

cdr3_nt cdr3_aa j_call v_call cdr3_length d_call clone_size
TGCGCCAGCAGTGAGTCGGTAATAGGGACAGGCCCGGGTAATGAGCAGTTCTTC CASSESVIGTGPGNEQFF TRBJ2-1 TRBV10-1 18 TRBD1 -
TGTGCCAGCAGTGAACGGATCGACGGGCCGAGGACCTTC CASSERIDGPRTF TRBJ1-2 TRBV2 13 - -
TGTGCCAGCAGCCGGACAGGCGAAAACATTCAGTACTTC CASSRTGENIQYF TRBJ2-4 TRBV11-3 13 TRBD1 -
TGTGCCAGCAGCTTGGGCGCGAGCTCCTACAATGAGCAGTTCTTC CASSLGASSYNEQFF TRBJ2-1 TRBV7-3 15 - -
TGTGCCAGCAGCCGGGACAGCCTGAACACTGAAGCTTTCTTT CASSRDSLNTEAFF TRBJ1-1 TRBV7-2 14 TRBD1 -
TGTGCCAGCAGCTTAGTCCAACAGGGAAAGAACACTGAAGCTTTCTTT CASSLVQQGKNTEAFF TRBJ1-1 TRBV7-6 16 - -
TGTGCCAGCAGCTTGGGACGGGCTGTGGAGACCCAGTACTTC CASSLGRAVETQYF TRBJ2-5 TRBV5-5 14 - -
TGTGCCAGCAGCCAGGATTCCTATGGCTACACCTTC CASSQDSYGYTF TRBJ1-2 TRBV14 12 - -
TGTGCCAGCAGATCTGACACTGAAGCTTTCTTT CASRSDTEAFF TRBJ1-1 TRBV7-9 11 - few
TGCGCCACCTCCCCTAGCGGGGGCTACGAGCAGTACTTC CATSPSGGYEQYF TRBJ2-7 TRBV5-1 13 TRBD2 -
TGCGCCAGCAGCATCACCGGGACAGGGAGTTGGGAGACCCAGTACTTC CASSITGTGSWETQYF TRBJ2-5 TRBV4-1 16 TRBD1 once
TGTGCCAGCAGCAGTCGACAGGGTAGCAATCAGCCCCAGCATTTT CASSSRQGSNQPQHF TRBJ1-5 TRBV28 15 TRBD1 -
TGTGCCAGCAGCTTAGTAATGCGGGGACCCACCGGGGAGCTGTTTTTT CASSLVMRGPTGELFF TRBJ2-2 TRBV7-9 16 - -